This TCR beta chain was obtained from a study of CD8 T cells in ankylosing spondylitis. TCRdb reprocessed the 5' RACE reads via MiXCR and lists one record per CDR3 protein. Of some 700,000 distinct CDR3 sequences listed, around 17% are singletons. The J segment lost 6 bases and the V segment lost 8 bases, leaving 7 bases of the junction unmatched. Per the germline V gene, CDR1 is SGHTA and CDR2 is FQGNSA. CDR3 size: 14 residues. Broader study findings: Seemingly characteristic of ankylosing spondylitis blood was a TCR beta motif consisting of several highly homologous variants.

Details on this clonotype: Its target is not known.

This TCR came from a male donor with ankylosing spondylitis. Source material: blood, either unsorted or a sorted T cell fraction (not recorded which). This chain links TRBV7-2 with TRBJ2-1, with 10 bases identical to TRBD1. The CDR3 DNA sequence: TGTGCCAGCGGCAGGGACAGGGGTGGCAATGAGCAGTTCTTC. This translates into CASGRDRGGNEQFF.